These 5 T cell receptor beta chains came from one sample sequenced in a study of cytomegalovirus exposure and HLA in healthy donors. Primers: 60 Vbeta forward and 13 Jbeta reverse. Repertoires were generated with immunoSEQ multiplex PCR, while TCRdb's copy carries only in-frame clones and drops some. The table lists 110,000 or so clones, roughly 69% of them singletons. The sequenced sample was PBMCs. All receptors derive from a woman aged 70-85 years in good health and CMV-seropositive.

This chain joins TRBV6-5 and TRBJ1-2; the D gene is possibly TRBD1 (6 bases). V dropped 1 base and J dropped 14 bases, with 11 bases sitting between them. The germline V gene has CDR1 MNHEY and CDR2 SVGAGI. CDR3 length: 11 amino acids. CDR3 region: CASSYLGAYTF. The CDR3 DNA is TGTGCCAGCAGTTACTTGGGGGCATATACCTTC.

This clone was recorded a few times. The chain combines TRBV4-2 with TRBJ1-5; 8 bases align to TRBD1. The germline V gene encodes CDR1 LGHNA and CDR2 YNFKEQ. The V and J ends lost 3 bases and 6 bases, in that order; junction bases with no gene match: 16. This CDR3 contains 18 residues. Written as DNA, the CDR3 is TGTGCCAGCAGCCATCTACCGGGACAGGATAGGGTTGGTCAGCCCCAGCATTTT. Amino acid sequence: CASSHLPGQDRVGQPQHF.

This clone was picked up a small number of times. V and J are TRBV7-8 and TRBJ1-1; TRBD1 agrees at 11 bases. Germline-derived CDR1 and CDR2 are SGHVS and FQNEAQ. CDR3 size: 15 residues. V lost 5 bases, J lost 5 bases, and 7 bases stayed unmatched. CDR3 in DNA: TGTGCCAGCAGCCCAGGACAGGGGGCAACGACTGAAGCTTTCTTT. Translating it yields CASSPGQGATTEAFF.

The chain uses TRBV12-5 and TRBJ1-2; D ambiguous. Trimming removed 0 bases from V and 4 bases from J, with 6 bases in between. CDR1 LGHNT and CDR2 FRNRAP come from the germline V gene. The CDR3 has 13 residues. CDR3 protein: CASGLVNSYGYTF. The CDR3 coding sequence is TGTGCTAGTGGTTTGGTAAACAGCTATGGCTACACCTTC.

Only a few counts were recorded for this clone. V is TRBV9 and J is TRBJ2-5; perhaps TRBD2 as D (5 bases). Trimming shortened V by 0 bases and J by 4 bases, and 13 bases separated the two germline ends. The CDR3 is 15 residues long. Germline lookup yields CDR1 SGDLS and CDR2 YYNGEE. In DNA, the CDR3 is TGTGCCAGCAGCGTAGAGACGGGGATTGGAGAGACCCAGTACTTC. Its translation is CASSVETGIGETQYF.